These T cell receptor beta chains were read from a single sample in a study of long-term antiretroviral therapy in people with HIV. TCRdb keeps only in-frame clones here, not all; method: immunoSEQ multiplex PCR. Here the sample spans tens of thousands of clones, more than 80% being singletons. Specimen: unsorted PBMCs, collected 0.5 years before starting antiretroviral therapy. The receptor source for this set is a man in his forties with HIV. Both conserved end residues are part of each CDR3. A D gene is named only where the DNA matches it firmly. Some rows have no size entry. The others give once, few or many, or a class for an expanded clone.

D | J | size | V | DNA | CDR3
TRBD2 | TRBJ2-4 | NA | TRBV7-2 | TGTGCCAGCAGGGTGGGACTAGCGGGGGCCCAAAACATTCAGTACTTC | CASRVGLAGAQNIQYF
NA | TRBJ2-3 | NA | TRBV5-1 | TGCGCCAGCGTAGCGCCTAGCACAGATACGCAGTATTTT | CASVAPSTDTQYF
NA | TRBJ2-1 | NA | TRBV9 | TGTGCCAGCAGCGTAGCTTACCGGAACAATGAGCAGTTCTTC | CASSVAYRNNEQFF
NA | TRBJ1-5 | NA | TRBV28 | TGTGCCAGCAGTTTACCGGCAGGGTATCAGCCCCAGCATTTT | CASSLPAGYQPQHF
NA | TRBJ1-1 | once | TRBV5-4 | TGTGCCAGCAGCTCCGGGACGGCGAACACTGAAGCTTTCTTT | CASSSGTANTEAFF
TRBD1 | TRBJ1-4 | NA | TRBV7-9 | TGTGCCAGCAGCTTACAGGGGGCTACGGAAAAACTGTTTTTT | CASSLQGATEKLFF
TRBD2 | TRBJ2-5 | NA | TRBV7-9 | TGTGCCAGCAGCTCCTCTGAAGCTGGACTAGACCAAGAGACCCAGTACTTC | CASSSSEAGLDQETQYF
TRBD1 | TRBJ2-6 | NA | TRBV4-1 | TGCGCCAGCAGCCAAGTCGCCCTAAGGACAGGGATAGTCTCTGGGGCCAACGTCCTGACTTTC | CASSQVALRTGIVSGANVLTF
NA | TRBJ2-7 | NA | TRBV9 | TGTGCCAGCAGCGTAGACAGCTCCTACGAGCAGTACTTC | CASSVDSSYEQYF
TRBD1 | TRBJ1-2 | NA | TRBV7-9 | TGTGCCAGCAGCTTAGTGGGGGACAGTGGCTACACCTTC | CASSLVGDSGYTF
NA | TRBJ1-1 | NA | TRBV10-1 | TGCGCCAGCAGTAACCCGCCGGTGATTGAAGCTTTCTTT | CASSNPPVIEAFF
NA | TRBJ1-3 | NA | TRBV15 | TGTGCCACCAGCAGAGACTCTGGAAACACCATATATTTT | CATSRDSGNTIYF
TRBD2 | TRBJ2-1 | NA | TRBV4-1 | TGCGCCAGCAGCCAAGAAAGGCTAGCGGGGTACAATGAGCAGTTCTTC | CASSQERLAGYNEQFF
TRBD2 | TRBJ2-2 | once | TRBV7-8 | TGTGCCAGCAGCCCACCGGGACTAGCGGGGGCGGGCACCGGGGAGCTGTTTTTT | CASSPPGLAGAGTGELFF
TRBD1 | TRBJ1-1 | NA | TRBV30 | TGTGCCTGGAGTCCCGGGGTAGGGGGCGAAGCTTTCTTT | CAWSPGVGGEAFF
NA | TRBJ1-1 | NA | TRBV6-1 | TGTGCCAGCAGTGAAGCGCTTCGGGGATTCGGAGCTTTCTTT | CASSEALRGFGAFF
NA | TRBJ2-7 | few | TRBV12-5 | TGTGCTAGTGGTTTGGTACTTCGTCTCTGCGACCTTGTAGACTCCTACGAGCAGTACTTC | CASGLVLRLCDLVDSYEQYF
NA | TRBJ2-1 | NA | TRBV2 | TGTGCCAGCACTAAATTGATGAGCTCCTACAATGAGCAGTTCTTC | CASTKLMSSYNEQFF
NA | TRBJ1-4 | NA | TRBV4-3 | TGCGCCAGCAGCCAAGATTACCCAACTAATGAAAAACTGTTTTTT | CASSQDYPTNEKLFF
NA | TRBJ1-2 | few | TRBV5-4 | TGTGCCAGCAGCCCAACAGGGCGAATTGCTGGCTACACCTTC | CASSPTGRIAGYTF
NA | TRBJ2-1 | NA | TRBV11-3 | TGTGCCAGCAGCTTCTCGGCCAGCAATGAGCAGTTCTTC | CASSFSASNEQFF
NA | TRBJ2-1 | NA | TRBV5-6 | TGTGCCAGCAGACTAGACTGGAGCTCCTACAATGAGCAGTTCTTC | CASRLDWSSYNEQFF
TRBD2 | TRBJ2-1 | NA | TRBV4-3 | TGCGCCAGCAGCCAAGAACTAGCGGGGGGGCTGCGCGAGCAGTTCTTC | CASSQELAGGLREQFF
NA | TRBJ2-5 | NA | TRBV7-3 | TGTGCCAGCAGACCTGGGCCTCAAGAGACCCAGTACTTC | CASRPGPQETQYF
NA | TRBJ1-1 | NA | TRBV7-3 | TGTGCCAGCAGCTTGGAAGGACCCAACACTGAAGCTTTCTTT | CASSLEGPNTEAFF
NA | TRBJ1-2 | NA | TRBV7-9 | TGTGCCAGCAGCTTAGCGATGGCAGACCTTAGAGATGGCTACACCTTC | CASSLAMADLRDGYTF
TRBD2 | TRBJ2-1 | few | TRBV7-9 | TGTGCCAGCAGCTTTAACCCTGGGGAGGGCATCAATGAGCAGTTCTTC | CASSFNPGEGINEQFF
NA | TRBJ2-5 | NA | TRBV18 | TGTGCCAGCTCACCAAAGGGGGAAGAGACCCAGTACTTC | CASSPKGEETQYF
NA | TRBJ1-2 | NA | TRBV5-1 | TGCGCCAGCAGCCGGGACATCAACTATGGCTACACCTTC | CASSRDINYGYTF
TRBD1 | TRBJ2-6 | NA | TRBV29-1 | TGCAGCGTAGTTTGGCTCGAACGGGAAAGGGACAGGGGGCGGTCTGGGGCCAACGTCCTGACTTTC | CSVVWLERERDRGRSGANVLTF
TRBD2 | TRBJ2-3 | NA | TRBV15 | TGTGCCACCAGCAGGGGAGCGGGGGGGCTTACAGATACGCAGTATTTT | CATSRGAGGLTDTQYF
NA | TRBJ1-6 | NA | TRBV30 | TGTGCCTGGAGCCTGGTGAATTCACCCCTCCACTTT | CAWSLVNSPLHF
NA | TRBJ2-3 | NA | TRBV2 | TGTGCCAGCAGCGTTCGGGGAAGCACAGATACGCAGTATTTT | CASSVRGSTDTQYF
NA | TRBJ1-1 | NA | TRBV28 | TGTGCCAGCAGTTTTATGAAGAACACTGAAGCTTTCTTT | CASSFMKNTEAFF
NA | TRBJ2-5 | NA | TRBV10-3 | TGTGCCATCAGTGAAGGTCTAGCCGAAGAGACCCAGTACTTC | CAISEGLAEETQYF
TRBD2 | TRBJ2-3 | once | TRBV27 | TGTGCCAGCAGTTCCCCACTAGCGAGAACAGATACGCAGTATTTT | CASSSPLARTDTQYF
NA | TRBJ2-7 | NA | TRBV7-6 | TGTGCCAGCAGCTTAGCCAGGAAGGACGAGCAGTACTTC | CASSLARKDEQYF
NA | TRBJ2-3 | few | TRBV5-1 | TGCGCCAGCAGCTTACGGGGACCCGGGGGAGATACGCAGTATTTT | CASSLRGPGGDTQYF
NA | TRBJ1-6 | NA | TRBV5-1 | TGCGCCAGCAGCTCAGATATCCGGGGGGTCGGTTCACCCCTCCACTTT | CASSSDIRGVGSPLHF
TRBD1 | TRBJ1-5 | NA | TRBV19 | TGTGCCAGCTCCACAGGGGGCAGGGAGCCCCAGCATTTT | CASSTGGREPQHF
NA | TRBJ1-4 | NA | TRBV7-9 | TGTGCCAGCACCGATTCCGGGCCTCAAAAACTGTTTTTT | CASTDSGPQKLFF
NA | TRBJ1-3 | NA | TRBV18 | TGTGCCAGCTCACCACCGAGGCAGGGTGAGGACACCATATATTTT | CASSPPRQGEDTIYF
NA | TRBJ1-4 | few | TRBV11-2 | TGTGCCAGCAGCTTTCGGGCTGGTGAAAAACTGTTTTTT | CASSFRAGEKLFF
TRBD1 | TRBJ1-2 | few | TRBV5-4 | TGTGCCAGCAGCCGGGACAGGGGAGAAGATGGCTACACCTTC | CASSRDRGEDGYTF
NA | TRBJ2-7 | once | TRBV19 | TGTGCCAGTAGTATCGAGGGAGGACGGACCTACGAGCAGTACTTC | CASSIEGGRTYEQYF
NA | TRBJ2-6 | NA | TRBV7-9 | TGTGCCAGCAGCGTTATGGGGGCTGGGGCCAACGTCCTGACTTTC | CASSVMGAGANVLTF
NA | TRBJ2-7 | NA | TRBV5-1 | TGCGCCAGCAGCTCCCCCCCACAGACAGGTAGCTCCTACGAGCAGTACTTC | CASSSPPQTGSSYEQYF
TRBD1 | TRBJ1-2 | NA | TRBV28 | TGTGCCAGCAGTTTCAGGGGGCTTAACTATGGCTACACCTTC | CASSFRGLNYGYTF
NA | TRBJ1-1 | NA | TRBV27 | TGTGCCAGCAGTTTTGGAGGAGCGGACACTGAAGCTTTCTTT | CASSFGGADTEAFF
TRBD1 | TRBJ2-1 | NA | TRBV11-1 | TGTGCCAGCAGCTTAGAACGGGCAGGGGGTTACAATGAGCAGTTCTTC | CASSLERAGGYNEQFF
TRBD1 | TRBJ2-7 | NA | TRBV7-6 | TGTGCCAGCAGCGATGGACAGGGTCACCCCAAGGTGTACTTC | CASSDGQGHPKVYF
NA | TRBJ2-2 | NA | TRBV5-4 | TGTGCCAGCAGCTTAGCTGCGAGAATAGACGCCGGGGAGCTGTTTTTT | CASSLAARIDAGELFF
TRBD2 | TRBJ2-7 | NA | TRBV5-8 | TGTGCCAGCAGCTTCAGCGGGACCTACGAGCAGTACTTC | CASSFSGTYEQYF